This section outlines one TCR beta chain sequence together with its context. Its target antigen remains unknown. The input lacks base qualities; no much larger clone sits a single base away. The identical CDR3 is also encoded by other nucleotide sequences in the sample. One collaborating source in Seattle enrolled patients during active infection and followed them longitudinally through the course of disease. Collaborating institutions collected whole blood in K2EDTA tubes following their own protocols. Collaborator samples were shipped for TCRbeta analysis as frozen whole blood, isolated PBMCs, or DNA extracted from either sample type. The sample is drawn from a study of blood T cell repertoires in COVID-19 (dated by TCRdb to about 2020). A note on the overall study: The collaborator samples originated in the United States, Italy and Spain and spanned the acute and convalescent phases of COVID-19. A de-identified subject ID, COVID-19 status, age in years and sex were almost always included in the sample metadata. The material from the prospective study consisted of cDNA or gDNA derived from T cells, B-cell-depleted T cells, or PBMCs. Subjects who had been exposed to COVID-19, were actively infected with it, or had recovered from it provided the deeply sampled blood TCRbeta repertoires that made up the dataset. A freely available public database, intended as a resource for researchers studying the immune response to SARS-CoV-2, is where the repertoires were released. The samples were drawn from two sources: the first 160 participants of the ongoing ImmuneRACE study, and fewer than 1,500 subjects contributed by 6 global collaborators. Where available, HLA class I and class II types were obtained from metadata supplied by the sample provider rather than from assay-based typing.

TCRbeta CDR3 regions were amplified from genomic DNA using the immunoSEQ Assay, a bias-controlled multiplex PCR. The original pipeline was this. The number of nucleated cells in each sample was estimated by amplification of reference gene primers within the assay. To quantify the absolute abundance of each unique TCRbeta CDR3 rearrangement, sequence reads were collapsed and filtered. For each sample, productive Simpson clonality was calculated by taking the square root of Simpson's diversity index across productive rearrangements. Not all clones reach the TCRdb copy of this immuneACCESS table, which keeps in-frame sequences only. Checked studies attribute under half of the gap to unresolved V genes and leave the rest unexplained. Clone size and V and J calls were adopted from that table, with D and trimming inferred from the DNA. The table for this sample lists roughly 250,000 clones; 85% to 90% of them were counted only once. 10% to 15% of the sample belongs to the ten largest clones.

Broader findings and caveats from the paper: How much clinical and demographic metadata was included differed by source and by participant, and the metadata was provided uncurated.

The CDR3 starts with the cysteine, ends with the phenylalanine, and has 13 residues. This entry keeps only the CDR3 DNA: 39 bases, framed from base 1. The CDR1 and CDR2 encoded by the germline V gene are KGHSH and LQKENI. Germline trimming: 3 bases from V, 6 bases from J; junction bases outside gene matches: 2. The V gene is TRBV18 and the J gene is TRBJ1-2, with 9 bases aligning to TRBD1. This sequence originates from a woman aged 25 to 39 with COVID-19, enrolled during active disease. Source material: peripheral blood. Here the CDR3 is given as CASSPGQGDGYTF. The sequenced DNA: TGTGCCAGCTCACCGGGACAGGGAGATGGCTACACCTTC.